The 12 T cell receptor beta chains reported below all come from one sample, sequenced in a study of blood T cell repertoires in COVID-19. TCRdb's copy holds only in-frame clones and misses some; the assay was immunoSEQ multiplex PCR. The sample holds some 300,000 clones, 80% to 90% seen once. Source material: peripheral blood. All receptors derive from a woman between 45 and 65 years old with COVID-19, enrolled during active disease.

The chain has TRBV11-1 and TRBJ1-1; D uncertain. Trimming shortened V by 1 base and J by 7 bases, and 7 bases separated the two germline ends. CDR3 length equals 12 residues. In germline, CDR1 is SGHAT, CDR2 FQDESV (reference sequence). CDR3 sequence: CASSLDPFEAFF. The CDR3 DNA follows: TGTGCCAGCAGCTTAGATCCGTTTGAAGCTTTCTTT.

J is TRBJ2-2 and V is TRBV11-3; 7 bases are shared with TRBD2. This CDR3 is built from 16 residues. V was pared by 6 bases and J by 1 base, with 8 bases of the junction left unmatched. Germline V gene sequence: CDR1 SGHNT, CDR2 YENEEA. The CDR3 DNA reads TGTGCCAGCAGACCTAGCGGAACTTTGAACACCGGGGAGCTGTTTTTT. This translates into CASRPSGTLNTGELFF.

The chain recombines TRBV30 with TRBJ1-4; the D is unclear. The V end was cut by 2 bases, the J end by 10 bases, with 11 bases between. The CDR3 runs 12 residues. Per the germline V gene, CDR1 is GTSNPN and CDR2 is SVGIG (reference sequence). In DNA, the CDR3 is TGTGCCTGGAGTCGGGAGGATCTAAAACTGTTTTTT. Its protein is CAWSREDLKLFF.

The sample holds one count of this clone. This sequence joins TRBV18 and TRBJ2-3; D may be TRBD2 (6 bases). V was trimmed by 5 bases and J by 1 base, leaving 16 bases between them. The CDR3 loop spans 16 amino acids. The germline gives CDR1 KGHSH, CDR2 LQKENI. CDR3 residues: CASSAPSGEGTDTQYF. The CDR3 coding sequence is TGTGCCAGCTCAGCCCCAAGTGGGGAGGGCACAGATACGCAGTATTTT. Complete variable domain (other parts from reference TRBV18 and TRBJ2-3): NAGVMQNPRHLVRRRGQEARLRCSPMKGHSHVYWYRQLPEEGLKFMVYLQKENIIDESGMPKERFSAEFPKEGPSILRIQQVVRGDSAAYFCASSAPSGEGTDTQYFGPGTRLTVL.

The chain has TRBV6-5 and TRBJ1-2; D remains ambiguous. V lost 6 bases and J lost 0, with 11 bases in between. In germline, CDR1 is MNHEY, CDR2 SVGAGI. CDR3 length: 14 amino acids. CDR3 amino acids: CASRLSSPNYGYTF. The CDR3 nucleotides are TGTGCCAGCAGACTCTCGTCACCTAACTATGGCTACACCTTC.

The J gene is TRBJ2-7, the V gene TRBV9; TRBD2 aligns across 12 bases. The CDR3 runs 17 residues. Germline loops: CDR1 SGDLS, CDR2 YYNGEE. Trimming at V came to 3 bases and at J to 0 bases, leaving 7 bases not matched to a gene. CDR3 nucleotide sequence: TGTGCCAGCAGCGCCACGTGGACTAGCGGGACCTCCTACGAGCAGTACTTC. Translation: CASSATWTSGTSYEQYF. Looking up the rest from reference TRBV9 and TRBJ2-7 gives the full variable domain: DSGVTQTPKHLITATGQRVTLRCSPRSGDLSVYWYQQSLDQGLQFLIQYYNGEERAKGNILERFSAQQFPDLHSELNLSSLELGDSALYFCASSATWTSGTSYEQYFGPGTRLTVT.

This clone was recorded once. The CDR3, as DNA: TGCGCCAGCAGTGAGGGCAAGCGGAAAAACAATGAGCAGTTCTTC. The encoded protein is CASSEGKRKNNEQFF. The chain uses TRBV10-1 and TRBJ2-1; possibly TRBD2 for D (5 bases). The germline V gene encodes CDR1 WNHNN and CDR2 SYGVQD (reference sequence). This CDR3 is built from 15 residues. V was cut by 2 bases and J by 5 bases, with 13 bases left in between.

This clone was seen only once. CDR3 amino acids: CASRRRQGGSSPLHF. CDR3 nucleotides: TGTGCCAGCAGGCGCCGACAGGGTGGGAGTTCACCCCTCCACTTT. V and J are TRBV6-5 and TRBJ1-6; TRBD1 aligns across 7 bases. J lost 9 bases, V lost 6 bases, and 11 bases had no gene match. Germline CDR1 reads MNHEY; CDR2 reads SVGAGI. The CDR3 spans 15 residues.

This chain joins TRBV6-6 and TRBJ2-3, with D unclear. Germline V gene data show CDR1 as MNHNY and CDR2 as SVGAGI (reference sequence). The CDR3 is 13 residues long. V lost 7 bases and J 2 bases, leaving 10 bases between the germline ends. The DNA for the CDR3 is TGTGCCAGCATCCACGGAGACACAGATACGCAGTATTTT. This codes for CASIHGDTDTQYF.

The chain employs TRBV19 and TRBJ1-1; 11 nucleotides agree with TRBD1. Germline CDR1 LNHDA, CDR2 SQIVND (reference sequence). V lost 4 bases and J lost 5; bases outside the gene matches: 9. CDR3 size: 16 residues. DNA of the CDR3: TGTGCCAGTAGTACCGGACAGGGGGCGGTTGGGACTGAAGCTTTCTTT. It is translated as CASSTGQGAVGTEAFF.

The CDR3 nucleotides are TGTGCCAGCAGCTTAGAGCGGGACAGGGCTTTTTGGGAGACCCAGTACTTC. Its translation is CASSLERDRAFWETQYF. This chain links TRBV7-9 with TRBJ2-5; 9 bases fit TRBD1. Germline assignment: CDR1 SEHNR and CDR2 FQNEAQ (reference sequence). V was pared by 1 base and J by 5 bases, with 11 bases of the junction left unmatched. The CDR3 length is 17 residues.

Ten or more counts support this clone. The V call is TRBV4-1, the J call TRBJ2-1; 12 bases match TRBD2. Germline V gives CDR1 MGHRA, CDR2 YSYEKL. The trim removed 4 bases at V and 8 bases at J, leaving 12 bases unmatched. CDR3 size: 17 residues. As DNA, the CDR3 is TGCGCCAGCAGCCCCAACAGACTAGCGGGAGTTAGGGATGAGCAGTTCTTC. Protein product: CASSPNRLAGVRDEQFF.